Below, 21 T cell receptor beta chains from the same sample are listed, as sequenced in a study of OX40 agonist ivuxolimab in advanced cancers. Library preparation was by the immunoSEQ multiplex PCR assay. TCRdb obtained this table from immuneACCESS and retained in-frame rearrangements with V and J assigned. These tables miss some clones; where compared with another copy, unresolved V genes account for less than half of the shortfall, and the remainder is unexplained. Across this sample there are roughly 92,000 clones, with more than 90% seen only once. The top ten hold 3% to 3.5% of the sample. Sequences were derived from CD4+ or CD8+ T cells sorted from blood, sampled in a trial of the OX40 agonist ivuxolimab. The receptors here all came from an adult with an advanced solid tumor such as melanoma, head and neck, liver or kidney cancer.

The CDR3 spells CASSYSISSQETQYF. The DNA for the CDR3 is TGTGCCAGCAGTTACTCGATTTCTAGCCAAGAGACCCAGTACTTC. This chain uses TRBV6-5 with TRBJ2-5, with D hard to call. Germline V gene sequence: CDR1 MNHEY, CDR2 SVGAGI. The ends were cut back, 0 bases at V and 1 base at J, with 9 bases in the middle. The CDR3 spans 15 residues.

The chain is built from TRBV5-6 and TRBJ2-3; TRBD2 aligns across 10 bases. Germline values: CDR1 SGHDT, CDR2 YYEEEE. The V and J ends lost 4 bases and 0 bases, in that order; junction bases with no gene match: 8. The CDR3 is made up of 17 amino acids. The CDR3 reads CASSSALAGKSTDTQYF. The CDR3 DNA reads TGTGCCAGCAGCAGCGCACTAGCGGGAAAGAGCACAGATACGCAGTATTTT.

This clone showed up just a few times. The rearrangement joins TRBV27 to TRBJ2-7; TRBD2 aligns across 8 bases. V gave up 6 bases and J gave up 2 bases; unmatched junction bases: 9. The CDR3 has 15 amino acids. Germline V gene data show CDR1 as MNHEY and CDR2 as SMNVEV (reference sequence). For the CDR3, the DNA is TGTGCCAGCAGAGAAGCCGGGGGGGGAACCTACGAGCAGTACTTC. Protein sequence: CASREAGGGTYEQYF.

V and J are TRBV9 and TRBJ2-3, with D unclear. CDR3 length equals 11 residues. CDR1 and CDR2 from the germline V gene are SGDLS and YYNGEE. The germline V and J ends were trimmed by 5 bases and 5 bases, with 6 bases remaining between them. The CDR3 bases are TGTGCCAGCAGTCTGGGAGATACGCAGTATTTT. Translating gives CASSLGDTQYF.

V and J are TRBV6-6 and TRBJ1-1, with a possible D match to TRBD1 (6 bases). Germline V gene data show CDR1 as MNHNY and CDR2 as SVGAGI (reference sequence). The V gene lost 6 bases and the J gene lost 4 bases, with 15 bases spanning the gap. The CDR3 has 14 amino acids. CDR3 amino acids: CASSPTPDSTEAFF. For the CDR3, the DNA is TGTGCCAGCAGCCCGACGCCGGACAGCACTGAAGCTTTCTTT.

The J gene is TRBJ1-1, the V gene TRBV10-1; D is perhaps TRBD1 (5 bases). The CDR3 length is 14 residues. Per germline, CDR1 WNHNN and CDR2 SYGVQD (reference sequence). The germline V and J ends were trimmed by 0 bases and 8 bases, with 13 bases remaining between them. The CDR3 sequence is CASSESRGGREAFF. The CDR3 nucleotides read TGCGCCAGCAGTGAGTCTCGGGGGGGAAGAGAAGCTTTCTTT.

The chain links TRBV27 to TRBJ1-2; TRBD1 aligns across 8 bases. Germline loops: CDR1 MNHEY, CDR2 SMNVEV (reference sequence). The ends lost 5 bases at V and 3 bases at J; junction bases unmatched: 8. The CDR3 contains 15 residues. The chain's CDR3 is CASSLGQGAHYGYTF. The CDR3 DNA reads TGTGCCAGCAGTCTCGGACAGGGTGCTCACTATGGCTACACCTTC.

The gene calls are TRBV5-6 and TRBJ2-7; 13 bases line up with TRBD2. Germline loops: CDR1 SGHDT, CDR2 YYEEEE. The CDR3 runs 19 residues. The trim removed 0 bases at V and 0 bases at J, leaving 9 bases unmatched. CDR3 amino acids: CASSLGSGLAGASSYEQYF. The CDR3 coding sequence is TGTGCCAGCAGCTTGGGGTCCGGACTAGCGGGAGCCTCCTCCTACGAGCAGTACTTC.

The CDR3 DNA is TGCAGCACTAGCGGGGAAAGCTCCTACAATGAGCAGTTCTTC. Protein: CSTSGESSYNEQFF. The V gene is TRBV29-1, the J gene TRBJ2-1; 10 bases line up with TRBD2. From germline, CDR1 is SQVTM and CDR2 ANQGSEA. The length of the CDR3 is 14 residues. J gave up 0 bases and V 8 bases, and 4 bases lay outside the gene matches.

This sequence joins TRBV7-9 and TRBJ2-1, with TRBD1 matching 7 bases. The J segment lost 16 bases and the V segment lost 3 bases, leaving 9 bases of the junction unmatched. The V gene's germline CDR1 is SEHNR and CDR2 FQNEAQ (reference sequence). The CDR3 is made up of 12 amino acids. CDR3 amino acids: CASSFTRQGIFF. CDR3 nucleotides: TGTGCCAGCAGCTTCACCCGACAGGGCATTTTCTTC.

This chain links TRBV2 with TRBJ1-2; D not certain. Germline V lookup: CDR1 SNHLY, CDR2 FYNNEI. Trimming removed 3 bases from V and 4 bases from J, with 18 bases in between. There are 16 residues in the CDR3. The CDR3 sequence is CASSERGGRAFYGYTF. Here the CDR3 DNA reads TGTGCCAGCAGTGAGCGGGGAGGGAGAGCCTTCTATGGCTACACCTTC.

This clone was recorded only once. The CDR3 sequence is CASSAPDYRHEQFF. DNA of the CDR3: TGTGCCAGCAGCGCCCCGGACTATCGCCATGAGCAGTTCTTC. The chain joins TRBV28 to TRBJ2-1, with D maybe TRBD2 (6 bases). This CDR3 contains 14 residues. V lost 6 bases and J lost 8, with 17 bases in between. CDR1 and CDR2 from the germline V gene are MDHEN and SYDVKM.

In its sample, this clone was seen once. The rearrangement uses TRBV7-6 and TRBJ2-2; no clear D. V shed 0 bases and J shed 8 bases, with 13 bases lying between them. In germline, CDR1 is SGHVS, CDR2 FNYEAQ. This CDR3 has 15 residues. CDR3 DNA sequence: TGTGCCAGCAGCTTAGCGCCAGCACCCAGGGGGGAGCTGTTTTTT. It codes for CASSLAPAPRGELFF.

The CDR3 here is CASSLSEGLRTEAFF. CDR3 DNA: TGTGCCAGCAGTCTAAGCGAGGGGCTGAGGACTGAAGCTTTCTTT. The V and J genes are TRBV4-2 and TRBJ1-1, with a weak D call TRBD1 (5 bases). The CDR3 loop spans 15 amino acids. The V end lost 6 bases, the J end lost 5 bases, and 19 bases lay between the germline ends. Germline CDR1 reads LGHNA; CDR2 reads YNFKEQ.

The chain joins TRBV5-1 to TRBJ2-7, with 7 nucleotides matching TRBD1. Germline V CDR1 and CDR2: SGHRS, YFSETQ. The CDR3 runs to 14 residues. V lost 4 bases and J lost 7; bases outside the gene matches: 11. The CDR3 nucleotides read TGCGCCAGCAGCAAGGGGACAGATGCTAATGAGCAGTACTTC. It specifies CASSKGTDANEQYF.

V is TRBV13 and J is TRBJ2-6, with a weak D call TRBD1 (5 bases). Trimming removed 5 bases at V and 0 bases at J, with 23 bases between. Germline values: CDR1 PRHDT, CDR2 FYEKMQ (reference sequence). This CDR3 is built from 20 residues. The CDR3 is CASSAVQGTPSRSGANVLTF. The CDR3 nucleotides are TGTGCCAGCAGCGCCGTTCAGGGTACTCCTTCCCGCTCTGGGGCCAACGTCCTGACTTTC.

The V and J genes are TRBV27 and TRBJ1-1; perhaps TRBD1 as D (5 bases). Per the germline V gene, CDR1 is MNHEY and CDR2 is SMNVEV (reference sequence). V lost 4 bases to trimming and J lost 6 bases, with 12 bases between them. The CDR3 has 13 residues. CDR3: CASSSLRGAEAFF. CDR3 in DNA: TGTGCCAGCAGTTCCCTTCGAGGGGCTGAAGCTTTCTTT.

The chain is built from TRBV10-3 and TRBJ1-5, with TRBD1 matching over 7 bases. Germline assignment: CDR1 ENHRY and CDR2 SYGVKD. The junction had 10 bases not matched to a gene; V was cut back by 8 bases and J by 0 bases. This CDR3 is 16 amino acids long. In nucleotides, the CDR3 is TGTGCCATCCCGCCAGGGGACAGAGATAGCAATCAGCCCCAGCATTTT. It encodes CAIPPGDRDSNQPQHF.

The chain uses TRBV7-2 and TRBJ2-3; the D is unclear. The CDR3 loop spans 14 amino acids. Germline V gene lookup returns CDR1 SGHTA and CDR2 FQGNSA. Trimming took off 3 bases at V and 2 bases at J, with 9 bases between the two ends. CDR3 in amino acids: CASSFIASTDTQYF. The CDR3 DNA sequence: TGTGCCAGCAGCTTCATTGCATCCACAGATACGCAGTATTTT.

This chain uses TRBV6-5 with TRBJ2-7; possible D gene TRBD1, 5 bases. CDR1 is MNHEY, CDR2 SVGAGI, per germline. With 4 bases removed from V and 4 bases from J, the gap between germline ends came to 8 bases. CDR3 length: 12 amino acids. The CDR3 DNA reads as TGTGCCAGCAGTTCTGACAGATACGAGCAGTACTTC. Translating it yields CASSSDRYEQYF.

The chain joins TRBV5-6 to TRBJ2-5; 9 nucleotides align to TRBD2. Germline CDR1 reads SGHDT; CDR2 reads YYEEEE. The J segment lost 5 bases and the V segment lost 0 bases, leaving 8 bases of the junction unmatched. This CDR3 is 16 amino acids long. The CDR3 loop reads CASSLVGLAGLETQYF. In DNA form, the CDR3 reads TGTGCCAGCAGCTTGGTGGGTCTAGCGGGACTCGAGACCCAGTACTTC.